This passage covers 2 T cell receptor beta chains from one sample sequenced in a study of tumor-infiltrating lymphocytes in primary liver carcinoma. Researchers generated TCR beta cDNA from about 500 ng of total RNA, relying on a constant-region primer. TCR beta libraries came from three nested multiplex PCR rounds using slightly modified ARM-PCR. With TRBV1-TRBV30 forward primers and a C-beta reverse primer, the first two PCR rounds were run for 10 cycles each. Via MiXCR, TCRdb re-called the multiplex PCR reads, giving one row per CDR3 protein. The data hold about 35,000 distinct CDR3 sequences, with roughly 74% observed a single time. Investigators took RNA and DNA out together from roughly 21-30 mg of unsorted bulk tissue. The sample was liver tumor tissue from sampling region 4. Subset denoted: tumor region T4, right-lateral pole. The receptors stem from a man aged 35-49 years with primary liver carcinoma and hepatitis B virus infection.

Points on this clonotype: This likely comes from a read error, as the CDR3 has no conserved phenylalanine or tryptophan at its end. The V and J genes are TRBV5-4 and TRBJ2-2; D might be TRBD2 (5 bases). Trimming took off 1 base at V and 2 bases at J, with 15 bases between the two ends. The CDR3 is made up of 17 amino acids. Germline assignment: CDR1 SGHNT and CDR2 YYREEE (reference sequence). The DNA for the CDR3 is TGTGCCAGCAGCTTGCGGCTAGCAGGAAACAACACCGGGGAGCTGTTTTAT. This sequence encodes CASSLRLAGNNTGELFY.

This clonotype is medium-sized. V and J are TRBV10-2 and TRBJ2-7, with D maybe TRBD2 (6 bases). Per the germline V gene, CDR1 is WSHSY and CDR2 is SAAADI. The V gene lost 0 bases and the J gene lost 6 bases, with 12 bases spanning the gap. This CDR3 spans 14 amino acids. CDR3 nucleotide sequence: TGCGCCAGCAGTGAGTCCCTCTGGGGAGGCGAGCAGTACTTC. It is translated as CASSESLWGGEQYF.